The entry below describes one T cell receptor beta chain. The table came from immunoSEQ multiplex PCR; TCRdb's copy has only in-frame clones and leaves some out. The data show fewer than 500,000 clones, 70% to 90% seen once. This sample stems from a study of blood T cell repertoires in COVID-19. Germline V gene lookup returns CDR1 SGHAT and CDR2 FQDESV (reference sequence). This CDR3 is built from 16 residues. V gave up 3 bases and J gave up 7 bases; unmatched junction bases: 9. The chain links TRBV11-1 to TRBJ1-6; TRBD1 matches 7 bases. The receptor was derived from a man aged 18 to 29 with COVID-19, enrolled during active disease. The source material was peripheral blood. CDR3 loop: CASSLEGGGWNSPLHF. CDR3 DNA sequence: TGTGCCAGCAGCTTGGAAGGGGGCGGATGGAATTCACCCCTCCACTTT. Based on the CDR3 plus reference TRBV11-1 and TRBJ1-6, the full variable domain is EAEVAQSPRYKITEKSQAVAFWCDPISGHATLYWYRQILGQGPELLVQFQDESVVDDSQLPKDRFSAERLKGVDSTLKIQPAELGDSAMYLCASSLEGGGWNSPLHFGNGTRLTVT.